Shown below are 29 T cell receptor beta chains from a single sample sequenced in a study of blood T cells in healthy people across ages (dated by TCRdb to about 2015). To prepare the library, 5' RACE was applied. Sequencing took place on an Illumina HiSeq 2500. A second PCR of 7 to 11 cycles was performed with a sample-barcoded 5' primer and a J-beta primer mix. TCRdb took the public reads, trimmed them with fastp at Q25, ran MiXCR for clone calling and kept in-frame beta chains. Each CDR3 protein appears once, grouped with its most common genes and DNA. The table for this sample lists 700,000 or so distinct CDR3 sequences; 35% to 50% of them were counted only once. The ten top clones hold about 32% of the sample. The sample consisted of blood. The receptors here all came from a man at least 80 years old in good health.

The genes are TRBV20-1 and TRBJ2-1; 12 bases agree with TRBD2. CDR1 and CDR2 from the germline V gene are DFQATT and SNEGSKA (reference sequence). J was trimmed by 4 bases and V by 5 bases; bases with no gene match: 3. This CDR3 has 14 residues. CDR3: CSASSGRAYNEQFF. The CDR3 nucleotides read TGCAGTGCTTCTAGCGGGAGGGCTTACAATGAGCAGTTCTTC.

The V and J genes are TRBV10-1 and TRBJ2-7, with a weak D call TRBD2 (6 bases). The CDR3 runs 16 residues. Germline CDR1 WNHNN, CDR2 SYGVQD (reference sequence). V was shortened by 0 bases and J by 2 bases, with 14 bases between the two germline ends. Here the CDR3 DNA reads TGCGCCAGCAGTGAGTCCGGGCTAGCGAAAGCCTACGAGCAGTACTTC. It is translated as CASSESGLAKAYEQYF.

CDR3 sequence: CASSPLGGYPSSYNSPLHF. The CDR3 DNA reads TGTGCCAGCAGCCCCTTGGGAGGTTACCCGAGCTCCTATAATTCACCCCTCCACTTT. The V call is TRBV3-1, the J call TRBJ1-6; D gene uncertain. V lost 4 bases, J lost 0 bases, and 19 bases lay in between. The CDR3 is made up of 19 amino acids. Germline assignment: CDR1 LGHDT and CDR2 YNNKEL (reference sequence). The variable domain in full, completed from reference TRBV3-1 and TRBJ1-6, reads DTAVSQTPKYLVTQMGNDKSIKCEQNLGHDTMYWYKQDSKKFLKIMFSYNNKELIINETVPNRFSPKSPDKAHLNLHINSLELGDSAVYFCASSPLGGYPSSYNSPLHFGNGTRLTVT.

The rearrangement joins TRBV9 to TRBJ2-1, with 7 bases aligning to TRBD2. The germline gives CDR1 SGDLS, CDR2 YYNGEE. The CDR3 consists of 17 residues. V lost 0 bases and J lost 6; bases outside the gene matches: 12. The DNA for the CDR3 is TGTGCCAGCAGCGTAGCCGGACCGGGGGAGGGTGCCAATGAGCAGTTCTTC. This codes for CASSVAGPGEGANEQFF.

In this sample, this clonotype turned up a few times. The CDR3 region is CASSESLGRQETQYF. The CDR3 DNA reads as TGTGCCAGCAGTGAGAGTCTGGGTCGCCAAGAGACCCAGTACTTC. V gene TRBV6-4 combines with J gene TRBJ2-5; D gene ambiguous. The germline gives CDR1 MRHNA, CDR2 SNTAGT. Deletions cut 3 bases from V and 1 base from J, with 12 bases between. CDR3 length: 15 residues.

The rearrangement links TRBV3-1 to TRBJ1-1; D is unclear. The CDR3 runs 15 residues. With 0 bases removed from V and 1 base from J, the gap between germline ends came to 9 bases. Per germline, CDR1 LGHDT and CDR2 YNNKEL (reference sequence). The CDR3 nucleotides read TGTGCCAGCAGCCAAGATGCAGGAGCGAACACTGAAGCTTTCTTT. This sequence encodes CASSQDAGANTEAFF.

This clonotype was counted a few times. The V call is TRBV15, the J call TRBJ1-2, with D perhaps TRBD1 (5 bases). This CDR3 is built from 15 residues. Germline-derived CDR1 and CDR2 are LNHNV and YYDKDF (reference sequence). Trimming left V 5 bases short and J 2 bases short, with 15 bases between. The CDR3 loop reads CATSRELGANYGYTF. CDR3 nucleotides: TGTGCCACCAGCCGCGAACTCGGGGCGAACTATGGCTACACCTTC.

The sample holds a few counts of this clonotype. The chain links TRBV7-3 to TRBJ2-1; 9 bases are shared with TRBD2. The V and J ends lost 4 bases and 0 bases, in that order; junction bases with no gene match: 4. Germline V gene sequence: CDR1 SGHTA, CDR2 FQGTGA. The CDR3 contains 16 residues. The CDR3 DNA sequence: TGTGCCAGCAGCTCAAGCGGGGGGAGCTCCTACAATGAGCAGTTCTTC. It codes for CASSSSGGSSYNEQFF.

This clonotype occurred many times. The V and J genes are TRBV7-2 and TRBJ2-7; unclear D gene. Trimming pared 5 bases from V and 2 bases from J, leaving 13 bases between. CDR3 length: 14 amino acids. Germline CDR1 SGHTA, CDR2 FQGNSA. CDR3 nucleotide sequence: TGTGCCAGCAGCCCACTTCCTGGTCCCTACGAGCAGTACTTC. Encoded protein: CASSPLPGPYEQYF.

The V and J genes are TRBV7-3 and TRBJ1-2; TRBD1 is a possible D gene (6 bases). CDR1 and CDR2 from the germline V gene are SGHTA and FQGTGA. V lost 5 bases to trimming and J lost 6 bases, with 13 bases between them. The CDR3 spans 13 residues. The CDR3 reads CASSIGRQDGYTF. CDR3 sequence (DNA): TGTGCCAGCAGCATAGGGAGACAGGATGGCTACACCTTC.

This clonotype has just a few counts. This chain links TRBV11-2 with TRBJ2-7; D is perhaps TRBD1 (6 bases). The CDR3 runs to 16 residues. In germline, CDR1 is SGHAT, CDR2 FQNNGV. Trimming pared 7 bases from V and 2 bases from J, leaving 21 bases between. CDR3 sequence: CASTPPGHGVTYEQYF. The CDR3 DNA is TGTGCCAGCACCCCTCCGGGACACGGGGTAACCTACGAGCAGTACTTC.

The J gene is TRBJ2-7, the V gene TRBV4-1; TRBD2 matches at 7 bases. Per germline, CDR1 MGHRA and CDR2 YSYEKL. Trimming took 0 bases from V and 3 from J; bases not matched to a gene: 8. The CDR3 is 16 residues long. The chain's CDR3 is CASSQDWETSSYEQYF. The CDR3 nucleotides read TGCGCCAGCAGCCAAGATTGGGAGACTAGCAGCTACGAGCAGTACTTC.

V and J are TRBV7-9 and TRBJ2-5; TRBD2 aligns across 9 bases. Unmatched junction bases numbered 18, after V lost 2 bases and J lost 11 bases. CDR1 is SEHNR and CDR2 is FQNEAQ in the germline V gene (reference sequence). The CDR3 runs to 17 residues. CDR3 nucleotide sequence: TGTGCCAGCAGCTTAACAGGGGTAGCGGGAGTCTACAATGAACAGTACTTC. It is translated as CASSLTGVAGVYNEQYF.

The chain employs TRBV30 and TRBJ1-4; the D gene is possibly TRBD1 (5 bases). The CDR3 is made up of 15 amino acids. The V gene lost 0 bases and the J gene lost 4 bases, with 12 bases spanning the gap. Germline CDR1 is GTSNPN and CDR2 is SVGIG (reference sequence). The CDR3 protein is CAWSVRGPGNEKLFF. CDR3 DNA: TGTGCCTGGAGTGTAAGGGGACCGGGTAATGAAAAACTGTTTTTT.

The rearrangement joins TRBV28 to TRBJ2-5; D ambiguous. CDR3 length: 17 residues. Per the germline V gene, CDR1 is MDHEN and CDR2 is SYDVKM. The germline V and J ends were trimmed by 1 base and 0 bases, with 15 bases remaining between them. This CDR3 is CASSLLDASDHQETQYF. The CDR3 DNA is TGTGCCAGCAGTTTATTGGATGCGAGCGACCACCAAGAGACCCAGTACTTC.

The chain has TRBV6-1 and TRBJ2-3; 7 bases line up with TRBD1. The junction had 6 bases not matched to a gene; V was cut back by 5 bases and J by 1 base. CDR3 length: 15 amino acids. Germline lookup yields CDR1 MNHNS and CDR2 SASEGT. CDR3 loop: CASSSGQFGTDTQYF. Here the CDR3 DNA reads TGTGCCAGCAGTTCGGGACAGTTCGGCACAGATACGCAGTATTTT.

There are a few counts of this clonotype. The chain is built from TRBV29-1 and TRBJ1-2; D uncertain. From germline, CDR1 is SQVTM and CDR2 ANQGSEA. Trimming cost V 1 base and J 4 bases, with 28 bases left between them. This CDR3 region has 19 residues. The CDR3 loop reads CSVEVLEARLYVQIYGYTF. The DNA of the CDR3 is TGCAGCGTTGAAGTTTTAGAAGCCCGTCTCTATGTACAAATCTATGGCTACACCTTC.

CDR3 sequence (DNA): TGCAGTGCTAGAGTGGGTAGCGGGAGGTACGCCTCCTACGAGCAGTACTTC. This translates into CSARVGSGRYASYEQYF. The chain is built from TRBV20-1 and TRBJ2-7, with 10 nucleotides matching TRBD2. V was clipped by 1 base and J by 0 bases; unmatched bases: 9. The CDR3 runs to 17 residues. The germline gives CDR1 DFQATT, CDR2 SNEGSKA (reference sequence).

Only a few counts were recorded for this clonotype. V usage is TRBV20-1 and J usage is TRBJ1-1; D remains ambiguous. V dropped 3 bases and J dropped 0 bases, with 8 bases sitting between them. Germline V gene sequence: CDR1 DFQATT, CDR2 SNEGSKA (reference sequence). The CDR3 length is 13 residues. CDR3 sequence reads: CSARVAVNTEAFF. The CDR3 region has the DNA TGCAGTGCTAGGGTCGCGGTGAACACTGAAGCTTTCTTT.

The rearrangement joins TRBV20-1 to TRBJ2-6; D perhaps matches TRBD2 (5 bases). The germline V gene encodes CDR1 DFQATT and CDR2 SNEGSKA (reference sequence). The CDR3 consists of 14 residues. The CDR3 region is CIPARGTGANVLTF. Here the CDR3 DNA reads TGCATACCAGCTCGGGGTACTGGGGCCAACGTCCTGACTTTC.

The chain carries TRBV20-1 and TRBJ1-2, with TRBD1 matching over 12 bases. Germline V gene data show CDR1 as DFQATT and CDR2 as SNEGSKA (reference sequence). There are 17 residues in the CDR3. J gave up 0 bases and V 0 bases, and 5 bases lay outside the gene matches. CDR3 sequence (DNA): TGCAGTGCTAGAGAAGGGGACAGGGGGCTGTCTAACTATGGCTACACCTTC. As protein: CSAREGDRGLSNYGYTF.

This clonotype was counted between two and nine times. J is TRBJ2-7 and V is TRBV28; 15 bases are a match to TRBD2. Germline trimming cut 3 bases from V and 5 bases from J; bases unmatched to any gene: 5. The CDR3 has 16 amino acids. The germline V gene has CDR1 MDHEN and CDR2 SYDVKM. The CDR3 reads CASSLGTSGRTHEQYF. Written as DNA, the CDR3 is TGTGCCAGCAGTTTGGGGACTAGCGGGAGGACCCACGAGCAGTACTTC.

Ten or more counts support this clonotype. The V and J genes are TRBV5-1 and TRBJ2-7; TRBD1 matches at 8 bases. The CDR3 runs to 14 residues. V trimming: 7 bases; J trimming: 2 bases; junction bases outside the gene matches: 8. Germline lookup yields CDR1 SGHRS and CDR2 YFSETQ. In DNA form, the CDR3 reads TGCGCCAGCTACCGGGACAGGCGGACCTACGAGCAGTACTTC. Protein: CASYRDRRTYEQYF.

Of note for this clonotype: One junction end disagrees with the germline gene, perhaps due to a read error. J is TRBJ2-7 and V is TRBV7-6; D is ambiguous. The CDR3 contains 14 residues. Germline assignment: CDR1 SGHVS and CDR2 FNYEAQ. The CDR3 here is CTSSLSPPNPRQYF. DNA for the CDR3: TGTACCAGCAGCCTGAGTCCGCCGAACCCGCGGCAGTACTTC.

The chain has TRBV2 and TRBJ2-5; D uncertain. There are 14 residues in the CDR3. Germline CDR1 reads SNHLY; CDR2 reads FYNNEI. V shed 4 bases and J shed 8 bases, with 17 bases lying between them. CDR3 residues: CASSAPQGLETQYF. The CDR3 DNA reads as TGTGCCAGCAGTGCTCCCCAAGGGTTGGAAACCCAGTACTTC.

This clonotype was detected once. An end of the junction differs from the germline gene, which may be a read error. V usage is TRBV24-1 and J usage is TRBJ2-7, with a tentative D call TRBD2 (5 bases). Germline loops: CDR1 KGHDR, CDR2 SFDVKD. The CDR3 runs to 13 residues. CDR3 protein: CANSEALGYEQYF. CDR3 in DNA: TGTGCCAACAGTGAAGCACTAGGCTACGAGCAGTACTTC.

The chain recombines TRBV18 with TRBJ2-5, with D hard to call. There are 12 residues in the CDR3. Germline CDR1 and CDR2: KGHSH and LQKENI. The V gene lost 3 bases and the J gene lost 5 bases, with 7 bases spanning the gap. The CDR3 spells CASSPNPETQYF. DNA for the CDR3: TGTGCCAGCTCACCGAACCCGGAGACCCAGTACTTC.

This clonotype has only one observation. V is TRBV11-2 and J is TRBJ2-1; possible D gene TRBD1, 5 bases. Germline V gene data show CDR1 as SGHAT and CDR2 as FQNNGV. The CDR3 loop spans 12 amino acids. V was shortened by 5 bases and J by 13 bases, with 15 bases between the two germline ends. The CDR3 is CASSLQGASQFF. The CDR3 DNA reads as TGTGCCAGCAGCCTCCAAGGGGCAAGTCAGTTCTTC.

This clonotype turned up a few times. This chain connects TRBV24-1 to TRBJ1-5; no definite D call. V lost 4 bases and J lost 7, with 13 bases in between. From germline, CDR1 is KGHDR and CDR2 SFDVKD. This CDR3 spans 14 amino acids. CDR3 residues: CATSDRRLWQPQHF. CDR3 in DNA: TGTGCCACCAGTGACCGCAGGCTATGGCAGCCCCAGCATTTT.